The 7 T cell receptor beta chains listed next were all sequenced from one sample in a study of T cells in Graves' hyperthyroidism and ophthalmopathy. Researchers took RNA transcripts and amplified the TCR beta CDR3 regions from them. When the TCR CDR3 underwent first-round RT-PCR, the HTBI primer set was used. Using its own MiXCR run on the multiplex PCR reads, TCRdb lists one record per CDR3 protein. In the table there are about 510,000 distinct CDR3 sequences, 13% to 15% of which are singletons. The source material was blood. The receptors come from a woman aged 40 to 50 with Graves' hyperthyroidism.

Many counts were recorded for this clonotype. One junction end disagrees with the germline gene, perhaps due to a read error. V is TRBV19 and J is TRBJ2-2, with D unclear. The CDR3 spans 14 residues. Germline V gene data show CDR1 as LNHDA and CDR2 as SQIVND (reference sequence). The CDR3, as DNA: TGCGCCAGCAGTATAGGAGCGAACACCGGGGAGCTGTTTTTT. It encodes CASSIGANTGELFF.

This clonotype was counted ten times or more. V is TRBV6-1 and J is TRBJ2-7, with TRBD1 matching over 7 bases. Germline-derived CDR1 and CDR2 are MNHNS and SASEGT. This CDR3 region has 14 residues. Trimming removed 5 bases from V and 1 base from J; junction bases left unmatched: 5. CDR3 nucleotides: TGTGCCAGCAGTACAGGGGTCCTTTCCTACGAGCAGTACTTC. Amino acids: CASSTGVLSYEQYF.

In its sample, this clonotype was seen many times. This chain connects TRBV18 to TRBJ2-5; tentatively, D is TRBD1 (5 bases). V dropped 0 bases and J dropped 5 bases, with 13 bases sitting between them. This CDR3 contains 15 residues. The V gene's germline CDR1 is KGHSH and CDR2 LQKENI. The CDR3, as DNA: TGTGCCAGCTCACCACCGAACGCAGGGCTTGAGACCCAGTACTTC. Residues: CASSPPNAGLETQYF.

This clonotype was counted at least ten times. This chain links TRBV2 with TRBJ1-2, with D possibly being TRBD1 (6 bases). CDR3 size: 14 residues. Germline V gene sequence: CDR1 SNHLY, CDR2 FYNNEI. V dropped 5 bases and J dropped 5 bases, with 15 bases sitting between them. The CDR3 protein is CASSSLGGEYGYTF. The DNA of the CDR3 is TGTGCCAGCAGTAGCTTAGGGGGGGAATATGGCTACACCTTC.

This clonotype has just a few counts. V gene TRBV10-3 combines with J gene TRBJ2-1; D is unresolved. Germline V gives CDR1 ENHRY, CDR2 SYGVKD. This CDR3 has 17 amino acids. CDR3 nucleotides: TGTGCTGCCCGGACGGCTAGGGCTTTTGGCTCCTACAATGAGCAGTTCTTC. As protein: CAARTARAFGSYNEQFF.

The V and J genes are TRBV4-1 and TRBJ2-7; the D gene is possibly TRBD1 (5 bases). The CDR3 has 16 amino acids. The germline V gene encodes CDR1 MGHRA and CDR2 YSYEKL. V was clipped by 0 bases and J by 1 base, with 13 bases between them. CDR3 nucleotides: TGCGCCAGCAGCCAAGATAGCCAGGGTGGATCCTACGAGCAGTACTTC. Translated: CASSQDSQGGSYEQYF.

The sample holds many counts of this clonotype. This rearrangement joins TRBV2 to TRBJ1-4; D is perhaps TRBD1 (5 bases). CDR3 length equals 14 residues. V lost 6 bases, J lost 2 bases, and 10 bases lay in between. Germline lookup yields CDR1 SNHLY and CDR2 FYNNEI. The CDR3 reads CASRWGETNEKLFF. CDR3 nucleotide sequence: TGTGCCAGCAGGTGGGGGGAGACTAATGAAAAACTGTTTTTT.